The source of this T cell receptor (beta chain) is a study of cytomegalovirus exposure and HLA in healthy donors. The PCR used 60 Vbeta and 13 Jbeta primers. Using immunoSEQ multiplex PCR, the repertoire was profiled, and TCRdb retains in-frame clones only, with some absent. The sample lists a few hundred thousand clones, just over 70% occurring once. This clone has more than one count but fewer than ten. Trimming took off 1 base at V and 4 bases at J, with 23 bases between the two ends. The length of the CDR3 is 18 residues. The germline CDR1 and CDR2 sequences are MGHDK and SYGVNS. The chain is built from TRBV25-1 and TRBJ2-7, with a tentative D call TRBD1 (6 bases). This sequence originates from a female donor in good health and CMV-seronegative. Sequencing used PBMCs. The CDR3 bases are TGTGCCAGCAGTGAATTAGGGCTGGGCAGGGGCGTTGAGTACGAGCAGTACTTC. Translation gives CASSELGLGRGVEYEQYF.